This TCR beta chain was captured by sequencing in a study of blood T cell repertoires in COVID-19. Germline values: CDR1 SGHTS, CDR2 YDEGEE. The CDR3 length is 17 residues. V trimming: 4 bases; J trimming: 0 bases; junction bases outside the gene matches: 12. Method: immunoSEQ multiplex PCR; TCRdb's copy keeps in-frame clones and lacks some. The sample shows roughly 30,000 clones, approximately 87% of them seen only once. This sequence joins TRBV5-8 and TRBJ2-7; 8 bases map to TRBD2. The sequenced material came from peripheral blood. The TCR comes from a human donor in a cohort sampled during active COVID-19. CDR3 residues: CASSNRTSMPFSYEQYF. The CDR3 nucleotides are TGTGCCAGCAGCAACCGGACTAGCATGCCCTTCTCCTACGAGCAGTACTTC. The variable domain in full, completed from reference TRBV5-8 and TRBJ2-7, reads EAGVTQSPTHLIKTRGQQATLRCSPISGHTSVYWYQQALGLGLQFLLWYDEGEERNRGNFPPRFSGRQFPNYSSELNVNALELEDSALYLCASSNRTSMPFSYEQYFGPGTRLTVT.